The 21 T cell receptor beta chains presented below share a single source sample, sequenced in a study of blood T cells in healthy people across ages. It was with a sample-barcoded 5' primer and a J-beta primer mix that a second PCR of roughly 7 to 12 cycles was run. TCRdb used MiXCR to reprocess the 5' RACE reads, holding one entry per CDR3 protein. The profile covers roughly 1 million distinct CDR3 sequences, with approximately 26% appearing a single time and approximately 0.7% taken by the ten largest. The sample was also linked to a second study, of T cells of mothers and their children.

Sequencing was performed on blood. The receptors were sampled from a girl between 2 and 10 years old in good health.

This clonotype was seen only a few times. This chain uses TRBV29-1 with TRBJ2-4; TRBD2 agrees at 8 bases. The CDR3 is 14 amino acids. Germline V gene lookup returns CDR1 SQVTM and CDR2 ANQGSEA. Germline trimming cut 5 bases from V and 1 base from J; bases unmatched to any gene: 4. CDR3 protein: CSVSGGVAKNIQYF. CDR3 DNA: TGCAGCGTTTCCGGGGGGGTGGCCAAAAACATTCAGTACTTC.

This clonotype was recorded a few times. The CDR3 sequence: CSASRTSTEAFF. CDR3 nucleotides: TGCAGTGCTAGCAGAACGTCTACTGAAGCTTTCTTT. The rearrangement uses TRBV20-1 and TRBJ1-1; unclear D gene. The CDR3 is 12 residues long. Germline V gives CDR1 DFQATT, CDR2 SNEGSKA (reference sequence). Between the trimmed V and J ends, which lost 3 bases and 5 bases, there was a span of 10 bases.

This clonotype was observed a few times. The V gene is TRBV20-1, the J gene TRBJ2-5, with TRBD1 as a possible D gene (7 bases). V gave up 2 bases and J gave up 9 bases, with 19 bases separating them. The CDR3 is 14 residues long. Per the germline V gene, CDR1 is DFQATT and CDR2 is SNEGSKA (reference sequence). The CDR3 DNA sequence: TGCAGTGCTAGATTTACAGGGGATTGGGAGGCCCAGTACTTC. Translation: CSARFTGDWEAQYF.

The chain recombines TRBV18 with TRBJ2-3, with a tentative D call TRBD1 (5 bases). V was clipped by 1 base and J by 2 bases, with 13 bases between them. The CDR3 has 16 amino acids. From germline, CDR1 is KGHSH and CDR2 LQKENI. CDR3 amino acids: CASSPLRQQLTDTQYF. CDR3 coding DNA: TGTGCCAGCTCACCACTGAGACAGCAGCTCACAGATACGCAGTATTTT.

This rearrangement joins TRBV3-1 to TRBJ2-5; D is perhaps TRBD1 or TRBD2 (5 bases each). The length of the CDR3 is 16 residues. Germline V CDR1 and CDR2: LGHDT, YNNKEL (reference sequence). V lost 3 bases to trimming and J lost 1 base, with 15 bases between them. The CDR3 DNA follows: TGTGCCAGCAGCCATGCTGTGGGGGACCTCCAAGAGACCCAGTACTTC. Translated: CASSHAVGDLQETQYF.

This clonotype was seen more than once but under ten times. The J gene is TRBJ1-1, the V gene TRBV9; D remains ambiguous. Trimming removed 1 base at V and 8 bases at J, with 12 bases between. This CDR3 has 13 amino acids. Germline V gene data show CDR1 as SGDLS and CDR2 as YYNGEE. The chain's CDR3 is CASSVYSGGEAFF. CDR3 nucleotides: TGTGCCAGCAGCGTATATTCAGGCGGAGAAGCTTTCTTT.

This clonotype was detected only a few times. V is TRBV24-1 and J is TRBJ2-4; D tentatively fits TRBD1 or TRBD2 (5 bases each). Germline loops: CDR1 KGHDR, CDR2 SFDVKD. The CDR3 extends over 16 amino acids. Trimming left V 5 bases short and J 0 bases short, with 13 bases between. Here the CDR3 DNA reads TGTGCCACCAGTGGAACGGGACGGATAGCCAAAAACATTCAGTACTTC. This translates into CATSGTGRIAKNIQYF.

This clonotype has more than one count but fewer than ten. The chain employs TRBV6-6 and TRBJ1-6; TRBD1 is a possible D gene (5 bases). CDR3 length: 15 amino acids. Germline CDR1 reads MNHNY; CDR2 reads SVGAGI (reference sequence). V was trimmed by 6 bases and J by 7 bases, leaving 16 bases between them. This CDR3 reads CASRKSGGDNSPLHF. CDR3 nucleotide sequence: TGTGCCAGCAGAAAAAGCGGGGGAGACAATTCACCCCTCCACTTT.

This clonotype was counted only a few times. The chain couples TRBV29-1 to TRBJ2-1; no reliable D call. CDR1 is SQVTM and CDR2 is ANQGSEA in the germline V gene. This CDR3 is 16 amino acids long. With 7 bases removed from V and 4 bases from J, the gap between germline ends came to 23 bases. The CDR3 reads CSAVGAAEGLYNEQFF. CDR3 nucleotide sequence: TGCAGCGCTGTTGGTGCAGCCGAAGGGTTGTACAATGAGCAGTTCTTC.

The rearrangement uses TRBV2 and TRBJ2-3; 10 bases are a match to TRBD2. CDR1 SNHLY and CDR2 FYNNEI come from the germline V gene. The CDR3 length is 16 residues. With V trimmed by 1 base and J by 6 bases, 7 bases remained unmatched. For the CDR3, the DNA is TGTGCCAGCAGTGAAGTCCTAGCGGGAGATATTGATACGCAGTATTTT. Translation gives CASSEVLAGDIDTQYF. The full variable domain, rest sourced from reference TRBV2 and TRBJ2-3, is EPEVTQTPSHQVTQMGQEVILRCVPISNHLYFYWYRQILGQKVEFLVSFYNNEISEKSEIFDDQFSVERPDGSNFTLKIRSTKLEDSAMYFCASSEVLAGDIDTQYFGPGTRLTVL.

In this sample, this clonotype turned up many times. The gene calls are TRBV12-3 or TRBV12-4 and TRBJ1-2, with unresolved D. CDR3 length: 13 amino acids. With 2 bases removed from V and 1 base from J, the gap between germline ends came to 5 bases. The CDR3 loop is CASSLSLNYGYTF. The CDR3, as DNA: TGTGCCAGCAGTTTATCGCTTAACTATGGCTACACCTTC.

There are a few counts of this clonotype. The chain joins TRBV6-5 to TRBJ1-6; D not resolved. CDR1 and CDR2 from the germline V gene are MNHEY and SVGAGI. Trimming removed 4 bases from V and 4 bases from J, with 8 bases in between. This CDR3 has 14 amino acids. CDR3 coding DNA: TGTGCCAGCAGTTGGGTCAGTTATAATTCACCCCTCCACTTT. Protein sequence: CASSWVSYNSPLHF.

This clonotype turned up a few times. The chain couples TRBV29-1 to TRBJ2-5; D is unresolved. The CDR3 length is 13 residues. Germline V lookup: CDR1 SQVTM, CDR2 ANQGSEA. The V gene lost 5 bases and the J gene lost 2 bases, with 12 bases spanning the gap. As DNA, the CDR3 is TGCAGCGTTTTGGGCCGATTTCAAGAGACCCAGTACTTC. Protein product: CSVLGRFQETQYF.

This clonotype was counted a few times. V is TRBV29-1 and J is TRBJ2-1; 7 bases line up with TRBD2. Trimming at V came to 7 bases and at J to 7 bases, leaving 10 bases not matched to a gene. This CDR3 region has 13 residues. Germline V gene sequence: CDR1 SQVTM, CDR2 ANQGSEA. CDR3 sequence reads: CSGIRDGRNEQFF. The CDR3 DNA reads TGCAGCGGGATACGGGACGGGAGGAATGAGCAGTTCTTC.

This clonotype was seen only a few times. The J gene is TRBJ2-3, the V gene TRBV7-9; D gene unclear. Trimming took 4 bases from V and 5 from J, leaving 7 bases between them. Germline V gene sequence: CDR1 SEHNR, CDR2 FQNEAQ (reference sequence). CDR3 length: 12 residues. The CDR3: CASSYQGDTQYF. The CDR3 DNA sequence: TGTGCCAGCAGCTACCAAGGAGATACGCAGTATTTT. Looking up the rest from reference TRBV7-9 and TRBJ2-3 gives the full variable domain: DTGVSQNPRHKITKRGQNVTFRCDPISEHNRLYWYRQTLGQGPEFLTYFQNEAQLEKSRLLSDRFSAERPKGSFSTLEIQRTEQGDSAMYLCASSYQGDTQYFGPGTRLTVL.

The chain joins TRBV24-1 to TRBJ2-1; either TRBD1 or TRBD2 may supply D (5 bases each). The V gene's germline CDR1 is KGHDR and CDR2 SFDVKD. The ends were cut back, 0 bases at V and 6 bases at J, with 8 bases in the middle. The CDR3 extends over 14 amino acids. The CDR3 reads CATSDLGTSNEQFF. DNA of the CDR3: TGTGCCACCAGTGATTTGGGGACGTCCAATGAGCAGTTCTTC.

With regard to this clonotype: A read error may be the cause here, since a much bigger clone is one base away. The J gene is TRBJ2-5, the V gene TRBV11-2; no clear D gene. The ends were cut back, 4 bases at V and 5 bases at J, with 8 bases in the middle. CDR1 is SGHAT and CDR2 is FQNNGV in the germline V gene. This CDR3 is 12 amino acids long. The CDR3 nucleotides read TGTGCCAGCAGCTCAGTCTGGGAGACCCAGTACTTC. This sequence encodes CASSSVWETQYF.

This clonotype was recorded once. V gene TRBV9 combines with J gene TRBJ1-1, with 9 nucleotides matching TRBD1. The CDR3 is 16 residues long. Trimming cost V 4 bases and J 5 bases; bases outside gene matches: 12. Germline CDR1 SGDLS, CDR2 YYNGEE. CDR3: CASSSPGQGGETEAFF. Written as DNA, the CDR3 is TGTGCCAGCAGCTCACCGGGACAGGGAGGAGAAACTGAAGCTTTCTTT.

There are a few counts of this clonotype. V and J are TRBV5-1 and TRBJ2-5, with 9 bases aligning to TRBD2. The CDR3 length is 16 residues. Germline-derived CDR1 and CDR2 are SGHRS and YFSETQ. Trimming took 1 base from V and 4 from J; bases not matched to a gene: 8. The DNA of the CDR3 is TGCGCCAGCAGCTTGAGTAGCGGGAGAGGGGGAGAGACCCAGTACTTC. Its translation: CASSLSSGRGGETQYF.

The chain carries TRBV7-9 and TRBJ1-1; 8 nucleotides agree with TRBD1. V lost 2 bases to trimming and J lost 3 bases; unmatched junction nucleotides: 5. The CDR3 length is 15 residues. In germline, CDR1 is SEHNR, CDR2 FQNEAQ (reference sequence). The DNA of the CDR3 is TGTGCCAGCAGCTTACAGGGGGCAAAGCACACTGAAGCTTTCTTT. It is translated as CASSLQGAKHTEAFF.

The chain has TRBV29-1 and TRBJ1-3, with D perhaps TRBD1 (5 bases). This CDR3 comprises 14 residues. Germline V lookup: CDR1 SQVTM, CDR2 ANQGSEA. V lost 5 bases and J 0 bases, leaving 11 bases between the germline ends. CDR3 sequence (DNA): TGCAGCGTTCCCCTAGACAGCTCTGGAAACACCATATATTTT. Its translation: CSVPLDSSGNTIYF.